Presented here are 18 T cell receptor beta chains from one specimen sequenced in a study of shared clonotypes between healthy human individuals. Libraries were prepared by immunoSEQ multiplex PCR; TCRdb keeps only in-frame clonotypes and omits some of them. The data contain about 2.2 million clones, about 92% of them singletons. CD45RO negativity and positive selection for CCR7 defined naive CD8 cells, a population that excluded terminally differentiated effector memory CD45RA+ cells. The specimen sequenced was naive CD8+ T cells from PBMCs. Receptors originate from a man aged 18-30 years in good health. Some clones in this sample may be carry-over from other donors' samples.

The chain carries TRBV7-9 and TRBJ1-2; TRBD1 is a possible D gene (6 bases). The CDR3 has 17 residues. V lost 5 bases to trimming and J lost 4 bases, with 23 bases between them. CDR1 SEHNR and CDR2 FQNEAQ come from the germline V gene (reference sequence). In DNA form, the CDR3 reads TGTGCCAGCAGCGGACGTCGACAGGAACTGACGGGCTATGGCTACACCTTC. Its protein product is CASSGRRQELTGYGYTF. The whole variable domain, filled in from reference TRBV7-9 and TRBJ1-2, reads DTGVSQNPRHKITKRGQNVTFRCDPISEHNRLYWYRQTLGQGPEFLTYFQNEAQLEKSRLLSDRFSAERPKGSFSTLEIQRTEQGDSAMYLCASSGRRQELTGYGYTFGSGTRLTVV.

The chain couples TRBV19 to TRBJ1-1; no reliable D call. The germline gives CDR1 LNHDA, CDR2 SQIVND (reference sequence). CDR3 length: 13 residues. V shed 8 bases and J shed 1 base, with 11 bases lying between them. CDR3 bases: TGTGCCAGTGACGACGGGAAGAACACTGAAGCTTTCTTT. This gives the protein CASDDGKNTEAFF.

The genes are TRBV27 and TRBJ1-1; D is uncertain. V gave up 1 base and J gave up 1 base, with 13 bases separating them. Germline values: CDR1 MNHEY, CDR2 SMNVEV (reference sequence). The CDR3 length is 16 residues. CDR3 DNA: TGTGCCAGCAGTTTATTCCCAACAGCTAAGAACACTGAAGCTTTCTTT. This codes for CASSLFPTAKNTEAFF.

The chain links TRBV25-1 to TRBJ2-1, with D perhaps matching TRBD2 (5 bases). Germline CDR1 is MGHDK and CDR2 is SYGVNS. CDR3 length: 13 residues. Trimming removed 4 bases from V and 9 bases from J, with 13 bases in between. In DNA form, the CDR3 reads TGTGCCAGCAGTGCCGGACTCTTGGGTGAGCAGTTCTTC. Its translation is CASSAGLLGEQFF. The full variable domain, completed using reference TRBV25-1 and TRBJ2-1, is EADIYQTPRYLVIGTGKKITLECSQTMGHDKMYWYQQDPGMELHLIHYSYGVNSTEKGDLSSESTVSRIRTEHFPLTLESARPSHTSQYLCASSAGLLGEQFFGPGTRLTVL.

This rearrangement joins TRBV15 to TRBJ1-4; 7 bases match TRBD1. The CDR3 spans 17 residues. Germline values: CDR1 LNHNV, CDR2 YYDKDF (reference sequence). Losses at the gene ends were 1 base for V and 2 bases for J; bases not matched to a gene: 7. The CDR3 DNA is TGTGCCACCAGCAGAGCGGATGTAGGGGGCACTAATGAAAAACTGTTTTTT. Its translation is CATSRADVGGTNEKLFF.

The chain uses TRBV9 and TRBJ2-2; no definite D call. The CDR3 extends over 12 amino acids. V lost 0 bases, J lost 7 bases, and 4 bases lay in between. Germline V gives CDR1 SGDLS, CDR2 YYNGEE. The CDR3 is CASSVGNGELFF. CDR3 coding DNA: TGTGCCAGCAGCGTAGGGAACGGGGAGCTGTTTTTT.

The chain links TRBV2 to TRBJ1-2, with 8 bases aligning to TRBD1. Germline CDR1 is SNHLY and CDR2 is FYNNEI. V shed 10 bases, J shed 6 bases, and the junction held 7 bases outside the gene matches. This CDR3 region has 12 residues. CDR3 protein: CAKTTGVNGYTF. CDR3 DNA: TGTGCCAAAACGACAGGGGTGAATGGCTACACCTTC.

The V and J genes are TRBV7-9 and TRBJ2-1, with TRBD2 matching over 7 bases. Germline CDR1 reads SEHNR; CDR2 reads FQNEAQ (reference sequence). V trimming: 1 base; J trimming: 5 bases; junction bases outside the gene matches: 17. The CDR3 contains 19 residues. The CDR3 DNA sequence: TGTGCCAGCAGCTTAGTGTCGTTGCTTGGCGGGAGCGTAAACAATGAGCAGTTCTTC. Translating it yields CASSLVSLLGGSVNNEQFF.

The V and J genes are TRBV29-1 and TRBJ2-7, with no clear D. CDR1 SQVTM and CDR2 ANQGSEA come from the germline V gene. The V and J ends lost 0 bases and 1 base respectively, with 7 bases between them. The CDR3 spans 13 residues. The CDR3 DNA is TGCAGCGTTGAAGAGACGTCATCCTACGAGCAGTACTTC. Translating it yields CSVEETSSYEQYF.

The chain uses TRBV7-9 and TRBJ1-2; tentative D call: TRBD1 (5 bases). Trimming pared 5 bases from V and 4 bases from J, leaving 8 bases between. There are 12 residues in the CDR3. CDR1 is SEHNR and CDR2 is FQNEAQ in the germline V gene (reference sequence). In DNA form, the CDR3 reads TGTGCCAGCAGCCGGCAGGGCTATGGCTACACCTTC. Protein product: CASSRQGYGYTF. Based on the CDR3 plus reference TRBV7-9 and TRBJ1-2, the full variable domain is DTGVSQNPRHKITKRGQNVTFRCDPISEHNRLYWYRQTLGQGPEFLTYFQNEAQLEKSRLLSDRFSAERPKGSFSTLEIQRTEQGDSAMYLCASSRQGYGYTFGSGTRLTVV.

The rearrangement links TRBV28 to TRBJ1-2; TRBD1 matches 8 bases. CDR3 length equals 15 residues. The germline gives CDR1 MDHEN, CDR2 SYDVKM. V trimming: 5 bases; J trimming: 4 bases; junction bases outside the gene matches: 9. CDR3 amino acids: CASSPWTGNVYGYTF. The CDR3, as DNA: TGTGCCAGCAGTCCCTGGACAGGGAACGTCTATGGCTACACCTTC.

The gene calls are TRBV27 and TRBJ1-5, with TRBD1 matching over 8 bases. The J segment lost 2 bases and the V segment lost 5 bases, leaving 5 bases of the junction unmatched. Per germline, CDR1 MNHEY and CDR2 SMNVEV (reference sequence). The length of the CDR3 is 15 residues. The CDR3 region has the DNA TGTGCCAGCAGTCCCCACAGGGGGGGCAATCAGCCCCAGCATTTT. Protein product: CASSPHRGGNQPQHF.

For this clone: Other DNA variants within this sample encode the same CDR3. The chain recombines TRBV28 with TRBJ1-4; no reliable D call. V dropped 6 bases and J dropped 8 bases, with 10 bases sitting between them. Germline lookup yields CDR1 MDHEN and CDR2 SYDVKM. The CDR3 is 12 amino acids. The CDR3 nucleotides read TGTGCCAGCAGCCTCGGAGGGGAAAAACTGTTTTTT. The encoded protein is CASSLGGEKLFF.

The V call is TRBV7-9, the J call TRBJ2-5; 10 bases are a match to TRBD2. With 0 bases clipped from V and 5 bases from J, the junction kept 6 bases outside the gene matches. The CDR3 loop spans 16 amino acids. Germline CDR1 is SEHNR and CDR2 is FQNEAQ (reference sequence). In DNA, the CDR3 is TGTGCCAGCAGCTTAGCGCTAAGCGGGAGGGCGGAGACCCAGTACTTC. As protein: CASSLALSGRAETQYF.

The chain uses TRBV4-2 and TRBJ2-2; 7 bases are a match to TRBD2. J was trimmed by 1 base and V by 3 bases; bases with no gene match: 17. The CDR3 contains 20 residues. The germline V gene has CDR1 LGHNA and CDR2 YNFKEQ. The DNA of the CDR3 is TGTGCCAGCAGCCAGGGGTTAGGGCGGGAGTCCGGTGTGAACACCGGGGAGCTGTTTTTT. Translated, it gives CASSQGLGRESGVNTGELFF.

The chain couples TRBV6-1 to TRBJ1-3; D is unresolved. Trimming cost V 7 bases and J 0 bases, with 13 bases left between them. Germline V CDR1 and CDR2: MNHNS, SASEGT. The CDR3 has 15 residues. DNA for the CDR3: TGTGCCAGCATCCAGGACGGTACCTCTGGAAACACCATATATTTT. Protein: CASIQDGTSGNTIYF.

This chain joins TRBV6-4 and TRBJ2-2; 8 bases line up with TRBD1. Germline trimming cut 0 bases from V and 6 bases from J; bases unmatched to any gene: 6. CDR1 MRHNA and CDR2 SNTAGT come from the germline V gene. This CDR3 has 16 residues. The chain's CDR3 is CASSDSTDRAPGELFF. CDR3 sequence (DNA): TGTGCCAGCAGTGACTCGACGGACAGGGCTCCCGGGGAGCTGTTTTTT.

J is TRBJ2-1 and V is TRBV6-5; either TRBD1 or TRBD2 may supply D (5 bases each). The ends were cut back, 3 bases at V and 5 bases at J, with 11 bases in the middle. Germline loops: CDR1 MNHEY, CDR2 SVGAGI. The CDR3 is made up of 14 amino acids. The CDR3: CASSYEGNHNEQFF. The CDR3 coding sequence is TGTGCCAGCAGTTATGAGGGGAACCACAATGAGCAGTTCTTC.